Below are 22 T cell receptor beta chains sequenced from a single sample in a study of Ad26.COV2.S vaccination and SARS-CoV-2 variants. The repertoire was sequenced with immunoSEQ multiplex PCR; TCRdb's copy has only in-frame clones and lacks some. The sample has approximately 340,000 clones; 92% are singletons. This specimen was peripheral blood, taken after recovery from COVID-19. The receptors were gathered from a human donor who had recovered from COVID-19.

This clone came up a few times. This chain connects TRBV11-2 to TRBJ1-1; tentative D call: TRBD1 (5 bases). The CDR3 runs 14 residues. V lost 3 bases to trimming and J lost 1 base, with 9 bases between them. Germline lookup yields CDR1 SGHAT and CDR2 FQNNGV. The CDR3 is CASSFSQGNTEAFF. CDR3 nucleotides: TGTGCCAGCAGCTTTTCCCAGGGGAACACTGAAGCTTTCTTT.

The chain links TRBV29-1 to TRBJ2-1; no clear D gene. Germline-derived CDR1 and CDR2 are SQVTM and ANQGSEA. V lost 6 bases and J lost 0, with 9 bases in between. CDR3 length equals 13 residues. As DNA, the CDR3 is TGCAGCGTGGGTAAGACCTCCTACAATGAGCAGTTCTTC. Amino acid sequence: CSVGKTSYNEQFF.

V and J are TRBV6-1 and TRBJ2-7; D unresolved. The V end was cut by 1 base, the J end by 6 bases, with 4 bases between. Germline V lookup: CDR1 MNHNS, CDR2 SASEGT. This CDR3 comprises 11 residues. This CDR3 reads CASSEVTEQYF. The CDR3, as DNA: TGTGCCAGCAGTGAAGTAACCGAGCAGTACTTC.

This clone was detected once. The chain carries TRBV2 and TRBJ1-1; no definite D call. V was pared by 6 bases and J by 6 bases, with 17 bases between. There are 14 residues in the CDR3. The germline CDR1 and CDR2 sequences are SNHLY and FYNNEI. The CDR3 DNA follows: TGTGCCAGCAGCGGCGTACGGGGATTCGCTGAAGCTTTCTTT. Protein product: CASSGVRGFAEAFF.

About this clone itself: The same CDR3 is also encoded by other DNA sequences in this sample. CDR3 DNA: TGTGCCAGCAGTCAACAGGGGGCAACTAATGAAAAACTGTTTTTT. Its translation is CASSQQGATNEKLFF. The chain carries TRBV6-5 and TRBJ1-4; 8 bases agree with TRBD1. The CDR3 runs 15 residues. Trimming at V came to 5 bases and at J to 0 bases, leaving 2 bases not matched to a gene. The germline CDR1 and CDR2 sequences are MNHEY and SVGAGI.

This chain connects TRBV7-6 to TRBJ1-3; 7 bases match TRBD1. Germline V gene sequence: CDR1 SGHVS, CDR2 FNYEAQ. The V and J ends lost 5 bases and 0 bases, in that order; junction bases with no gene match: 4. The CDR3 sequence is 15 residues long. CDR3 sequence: CASSRRDSSGNTIYF. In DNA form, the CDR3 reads TGTGCCAGCAGCCGCCGGGACAGCTCTGGAAACACCATATATTTT.

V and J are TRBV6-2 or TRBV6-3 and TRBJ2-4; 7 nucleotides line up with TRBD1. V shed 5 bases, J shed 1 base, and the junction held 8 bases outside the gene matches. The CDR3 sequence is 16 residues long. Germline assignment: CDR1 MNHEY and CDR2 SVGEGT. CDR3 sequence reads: CASSTRPQGAKNIQYF. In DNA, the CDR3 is TGTGCCAGCAGTACAAGACCACAGGGGGCCAAAAACATTCAGTACTTC.

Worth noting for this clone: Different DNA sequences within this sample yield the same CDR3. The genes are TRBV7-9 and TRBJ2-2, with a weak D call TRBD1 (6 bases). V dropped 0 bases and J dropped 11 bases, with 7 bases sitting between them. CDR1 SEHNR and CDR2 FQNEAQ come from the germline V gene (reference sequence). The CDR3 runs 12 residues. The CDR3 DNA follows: TGTGCCAGCAGCTTAGCAGGGGGTGAGCTGTTTTTT. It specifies CASSLAGGELFF.

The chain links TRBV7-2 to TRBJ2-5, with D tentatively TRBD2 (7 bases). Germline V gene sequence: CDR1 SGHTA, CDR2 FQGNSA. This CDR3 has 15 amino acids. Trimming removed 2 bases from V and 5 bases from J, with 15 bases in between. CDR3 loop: CASSLTLAGAETQYF. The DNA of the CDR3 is TGTGCCAGCAGCTTAACCCTGGCGGGGGCGGAGACCCAGTACTTC.

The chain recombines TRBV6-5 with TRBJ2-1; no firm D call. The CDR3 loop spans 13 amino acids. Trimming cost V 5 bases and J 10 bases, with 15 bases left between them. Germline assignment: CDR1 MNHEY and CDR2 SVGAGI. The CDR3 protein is CASSPSIGSEQFF. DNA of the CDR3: TGTGCCAGCAGTCCCAGTATCGGGTCCGAGCAGTTCTTC.

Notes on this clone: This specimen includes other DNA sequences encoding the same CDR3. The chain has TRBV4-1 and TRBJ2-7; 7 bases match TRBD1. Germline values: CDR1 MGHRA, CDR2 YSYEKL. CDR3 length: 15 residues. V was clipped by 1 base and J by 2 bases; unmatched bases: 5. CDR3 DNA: TGCGCCAGCAGCCAAGGACGACAGGGCGCCTACGAGCAGTACTTC. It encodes CASSQGRQGAYEQYF.

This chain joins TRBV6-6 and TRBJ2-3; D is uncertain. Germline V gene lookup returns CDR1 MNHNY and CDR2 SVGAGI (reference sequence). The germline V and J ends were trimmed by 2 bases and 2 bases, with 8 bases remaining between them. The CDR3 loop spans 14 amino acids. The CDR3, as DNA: TGTGCCAGCAGTTACGGCCAGCCCACAGATACGCAGTATTTT. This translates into CASSYGQPTDTQYF.

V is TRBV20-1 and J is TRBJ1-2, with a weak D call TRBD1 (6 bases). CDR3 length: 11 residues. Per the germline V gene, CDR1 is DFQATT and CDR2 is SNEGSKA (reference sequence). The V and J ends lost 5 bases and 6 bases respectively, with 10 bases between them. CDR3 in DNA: TGCAGTGCTTGGGGGGCTAATGGCTACACCTTC. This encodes CSAWGANGYTF.

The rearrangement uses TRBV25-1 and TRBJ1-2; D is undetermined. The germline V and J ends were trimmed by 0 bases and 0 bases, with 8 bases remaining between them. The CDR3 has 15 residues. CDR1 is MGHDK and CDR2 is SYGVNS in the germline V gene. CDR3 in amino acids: CASSEYQATNYGYTF. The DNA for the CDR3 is TGTGCCAGCAGTGAATACCAGGCTACTAACTATGGCTACACCTTC.

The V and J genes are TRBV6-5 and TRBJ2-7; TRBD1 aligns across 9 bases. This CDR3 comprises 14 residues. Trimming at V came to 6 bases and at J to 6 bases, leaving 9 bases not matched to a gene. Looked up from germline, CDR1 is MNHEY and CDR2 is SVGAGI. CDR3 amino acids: CASSNPGQGREQYF. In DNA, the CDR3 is TGTGCCAGCAGCAACCCGGGACAGGGTCGCGAGCAGTACTTC.

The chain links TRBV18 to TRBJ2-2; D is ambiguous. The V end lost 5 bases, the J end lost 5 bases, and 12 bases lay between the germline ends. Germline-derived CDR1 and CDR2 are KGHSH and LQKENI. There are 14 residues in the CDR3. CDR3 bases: TGTGCCAGCTCAACAAGAACCACTACCGGGGAGCTGTTTTTT. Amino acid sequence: CASSTRTTTGELFF.

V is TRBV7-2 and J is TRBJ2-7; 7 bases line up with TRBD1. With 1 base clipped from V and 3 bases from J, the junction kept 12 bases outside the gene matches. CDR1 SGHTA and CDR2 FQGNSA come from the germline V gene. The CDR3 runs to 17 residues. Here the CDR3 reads CASSLVFGLGGFYEQYF. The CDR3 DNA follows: TGTGCCAGCAGCTTAGTTTTTGGTTTAGGGGGCTTCTACGAGCAGTACTTC.

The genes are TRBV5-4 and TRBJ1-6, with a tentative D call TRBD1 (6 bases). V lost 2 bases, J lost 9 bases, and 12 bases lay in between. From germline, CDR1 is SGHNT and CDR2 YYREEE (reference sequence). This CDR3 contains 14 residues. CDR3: CASSLQGVSSPLHF. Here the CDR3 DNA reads TGTGCCAGCAGCTTACAGGGAGTCTCTTCACCCCTCCACTTT.

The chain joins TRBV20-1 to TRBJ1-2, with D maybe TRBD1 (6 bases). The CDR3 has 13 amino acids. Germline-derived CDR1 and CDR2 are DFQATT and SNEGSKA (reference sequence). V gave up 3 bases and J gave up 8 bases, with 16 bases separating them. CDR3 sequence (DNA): TGCAGTGCTAGTGAAGGGGGAGTAGGCGGCTACACCTTC. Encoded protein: CSASEGGVGGYTF.

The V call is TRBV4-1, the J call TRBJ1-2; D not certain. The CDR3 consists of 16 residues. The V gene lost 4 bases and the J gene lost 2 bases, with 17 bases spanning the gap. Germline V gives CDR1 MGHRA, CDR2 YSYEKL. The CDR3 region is CASSPRGREVNYGYTF. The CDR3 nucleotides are TGCGCCAGCAGCCCTCGCGGGAGGGAGGTGAACTATGGCTACACCTTC.

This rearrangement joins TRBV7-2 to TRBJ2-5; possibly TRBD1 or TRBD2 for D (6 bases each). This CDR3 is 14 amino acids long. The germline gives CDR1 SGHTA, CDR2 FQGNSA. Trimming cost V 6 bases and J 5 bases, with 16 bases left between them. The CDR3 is CASRINRGLETQYF. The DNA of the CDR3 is TGTGCCAGCAGGATAAATCGGGGGCTGGAGACCCAGTACTTC.

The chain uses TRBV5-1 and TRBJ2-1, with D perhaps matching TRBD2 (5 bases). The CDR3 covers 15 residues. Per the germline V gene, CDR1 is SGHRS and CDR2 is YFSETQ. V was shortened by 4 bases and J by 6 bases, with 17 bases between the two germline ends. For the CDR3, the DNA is TGCGCCAGCAGCCCTAGCTTCTCGCTCATCAATGAGCAGTTCTTC. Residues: CASSPSFSLINEQFF.